The 18 T cell receptor beta chains reported below all come from one sample, sequenced in a study of vaccination and CD4 T cells after COVID-19. Scientists ran DNA taken from cultured CD4+ T cells through the Oncomine TCR Beta short-read assay for sequencing. MiXCR, applied by TCRdb to the PCR reads, yields one record per CDR3 protein. Of about 20,000 distinct CDR3 sequences listed, approximately 61% are singletons. Treatment denoted: roughly 10-day PBMC culture with coronavirus spike peptide pools or control peptides (ViraFEST assay). These TCRs are of unknown antigen specificity. Sequencing used CD4+ T cells from blood, cultured in vitro. The receptor set was obtained from a human donor who had recovered from COVID-19.

This clonotype was detected a few times. The rearrangement joins TRBV7-2 to TRBJ1-2; tentatively, D is TRBD1 (6 bases). This CDR3 is built from 15 residues. The germline CDR1 and CDR2 sequences are SGHTA and FQGNSA. V was pared by 1 base and J by 7 bases, with 16 bases between. CDR3: CASSLVLGAHSGYTF. The CDR3 DNA reads as TGTGCCAGCAGCTTAGTTCTGGGGGCGCATTCTGGCTACACCTTC.

The chain recombines TRBV12-3 or TRBV12-4 with TRBJ2-3, with D hard to call. Deletions cut 6 bases from V and 10 bases from J, with 11 bases between. This CDR3 comprises 11 residues. The CDR3, as DNA: TGTGCCAGCAGCCCCGTTGGGCCGCAGTATTTT. Translated: CASSPVGPQYF.

The V gene is TRBV6-5, the J gene TRBJ1-2, with 8 positions matching TRBD1. The V gene's germline CDR1 is MNHEY and CDR2 SVGAGI. CDR3 length: 17 residues. With V trimmed by 4 bases and J by 6 bases, 16 bases remained unmatched. DNA of the CDR3: TGTGCCAGCAGTTTGGGGGCCGCTGACAGGGGAGGGCATGGCTACACCTTC. Amino acids: CASSLGAADRGGHGYTF.

The J gene is TRBJ1-2, the V gene TRBV12-5, with 8 positions matching TRBD1. V gave up 7 bases and J gave up 6 bases; unmatched junction bases: 13. The germline V gene encodes CDR1 LGHNT and CDR2 FRNRAP. CDR3 length equals 15 residues. CDR3 in amino acids: CASDSLPGQGNGYTF. CDR3 nucleotide sequence: TGTGCTAGTGACTCACTCCCCGGACAGGGCAATGGCTACACCTTC.

The chain combines TRBV4-3 with TRBJ2-2, with 8 bases matching TRBD2. Trimming at V came to 3 bases and at J to 7 bases, leaving 10 bases not matched to a gene. The CDR3 runs to 16 residues. From germline, CDR1 is LGHNA and CDR2 YSLEER. The CDR3 sequence: CASSQATREVGGELFF. For the CDR3, the DNA is TGCGCCAGCAGCCAGGCTACGCGGGAGGTAGGCGGGGAGCTGTTTTTT.

The chain uses TRBV6-2 or TRBV6-3 and TRBJ1-2; TRBD1 matches at 7 bases. Germline V gene lookup returns CDR1 MNHEY and CDR2 SVGEGT. There are 12 residues in the CDR3. V was clipped by 5 bases and J by 6 bases; unmatched bases: 3. The CDR3 nucleotides read TGTGCCAGCAGTCGAACAGGGGATGGCTACACCTTC. Amino acid sequence: CASSRTGDGYTF.

The genes are TRBV6-4 and TRBJ2-3, with a possible D match to TRBD2 (5 bases). CDR3 size: 18 residues. The germline V gene has CDR1 MRHNA and CDR2 SNTAGT. Trimming took off 4 bases at V and 2 bases at J, with 22 bases between the two ends. This CDR3 is CASSGAERTLRHTDTQYF. CDR3 bases: TGTGCCAGCAGTGGGGCGGAGAGGACTTTGAGGCACACAGATACGCAGTATTTT.

V usage is TRBV7-9 and J usage is TRBJ2-7; D might be TRBD1 or TRBD2, each matching 6 bases. From germline, CDR1 is SEHNR and CDR2 FQNEAQ (reference sequence). The CDR3 consists of 14 residues. The ends were cut back, 5 bases at V and 0 bases at J, with 11 bases in the middle. The CDR3 sequence: CASSGGTRSYEQYF. CDR3 DNA sequence: TGTGCCAGCAGCGGCGGGACACGCTCCTACGAGCAGTACTTC.

V usage is TRBV20-1 and J usage is TRBJ2-3, with TRBD2 identical over 7 bases. Germline-derived CDR1 and CDR2 are DFQATT and SNEGSKA (reference sequence). The V segment lost 5 bases and the J segment 6 bases; nucleotides outside the gene matches: 5. The CDR3 length is 12 residues. The CDR3 loop is CSARVGGDTQYF. The CDR3, as DNA: TGCAGTGCTCGCGTGGGGGGGGATACGCAGTATTTT.

This clonotype was seen just once. The V gene is TRBV7-9, the J gene TRBJ1-2; TRBD1 might be the D (5 bases). The CDR3 totals 13 residues. Germline CDR1 and CDR2: SEHNR and FQNEAQ (reference sequence). The germline V and J ends were trimmed by 2 bases and 4 bases, with 8 bases remaining between them. The CDR3 loop is CASSLTRVYGYTF. The CDR3 DNA sequence: TGTGCCAGCAGCTTAACCAGGGTCTATGGCTACACCTTC.

This rearrangement joins TRBV28 to TRBJ2-7; TRBD1 matches 12 bases. The CDR3 runs to 17 residues. V shed 4 bases and J 5 bases; nucleotides not matched to a gene: 12. Germline V gives CDR1 MDHEN, CDR2 SYDVKM. The DNA for the CDR3 is TGTGCCAGCAGTTCCACCCGCGGGACAGGGGGCCCCAACGAGCAGTACTTC. Translation gives CASSSTRGTGGPNEQYF.

The chain combines TRBV28 with TRBJ2-7; 12 bases match TRBD1. Trimming took 5 bases from V and 5 from J; bases not matched to a gene: 7. The CDR3 has 15 amino acids. Germline V lookup: CDR1 MDHEN, CDR2 SYDVKM. The CDR3 region is CASSVPGQGAHEQYF. The CDR3 region has the DNA TGTGCCAGCAGTGTCCCGGGACAGGGGGCGCACGAGCAGTACTTC.

The CDR3 sequence: CASSPRLAGGYEQFF. In DNA form, the CDR3 reads TGTGCCAGCAGCCCAAGACTAGCGGGGGGCTATGAGCAGTTCTTC. The V gene is TRBV7-2, the J gene TRBJ2-1; 13 nucleotides line up with TRBD2. The trim removed 5 bases at V and 8 bases at J, leaving 6 bases unmatched. The CDR3 sequence is 15 residues long. Germline V gives CDR1 SGHTA, CDR2 FQGNSA.

The rearrangement joins TRBV4-1 to TRBJ1-4, with 8 bases fitting TRBD1. Trimming cost V 8 bases and J 5 bases; bases outside gene matches: 7. CDR1 is MGHRA and CDR2 is YSYEKL in the germline V gene. The CDR3 spans 14 residues. The CDR3 nucleotides are TGCGCCAGCTCCTGGACAGGGCCAAATGAAAAACTGTTTTTT. It is translated as CASSWTGPNEKLFF.

The gene calls are TRBV19 and TRBJ2-2, with TRBD2 matching over 9 bases. CDR1 is LNHDA and CDR2 is SQIVND in the germline V gene (reference sequence). The CDR3 is 14 amino acids. V lost 5 bases, J lost 6 bases, and 4 bases stayed unmatched. CDR3 loop: CASSRGGRAGELFF. The CDR3 coding sequence is TGTGCCAGTAGTCGTGGCGGGAGGGCCGGGGAGCTGTTTTTT.

The rearrangement uses TRBV20-1 and TRBJ2-6; D is ambiguous. CDR1 and CDR2 (germline): DFQATT, SNEGSKA (reference sequence). V was trimmed by 4 bases and J by 0 bases, leaving 7 bases between them. This CDR3 has 14 residues. DNA for the CDR3: TGCAGTGCTAAGACCTTCTCTGGGGCCAACGTCCTGACTTTC. This encodes CSAKTFSGANVLTF.

Only a few counts were recorded for this clonotype. This chain connects TRBV6-2 or TRBV6-3 to TRBJ2-7, with D perhaps matching TRBD1 or TRBD2 (5 bases each). This CDR3 is built from 18 residues. V lost 9 bases and J lost 5, with 32 bases in between. CDR1 is MNHEY and CDR2 is SVGEGT in the germline V gene. In nucleotides, the CDR3 is TGTGCCAGTAACGACCTCATGGGAAGGTTCACTGAGGGGAACGAGCAGTACTTC. Translated, it gives CASNDLMGRFTEGNEQYF.

The CDR3: CASSLMMGKRNTEAFF. The CDR3 bases are TGTGCCAGCAGCTTAATGATGGGGAAACGGAACACTGAAGCTTTCTTT. The chain is built from TRBV11-2 and TRBJ1-1; D is uncertain. V shed 2 bases and J shed 1 base, with 14 bases lying between them. The germline gives CDR1 SGHAT, CDR2 FQNNGV. The CDR3 covers 16 residues.